These 8 T cell receptor beta chains originate from one sample sequenced in a study of blood T cell repertoires in COVID-19. The repertoire was sequenced with immunoSEQ multiplex PCR; TCRdb's copy has only in-frame clones and lacks some. The sample holds about 160,000 clones; approximately 79% are singletons and the top ten take more than 7%. Sequenced material: peripheral blood. These receptors were taken from a woman aged 55-70 years with COVID-19, enrolled during active disease.

The rearrangement uses TRBV19 and TRBJ1-2; D is ambiguous. Trimming left V 3 bases short and J 8 bases short, with 16 bases between. The germline V gene encodes CDR1 LNHDA and CDR2 SQIVND (reference sequence). The CDR3 runs to 14 residues. The CDR3 protein is CASSMVGQQEGYTF. DNA of the CDR3: TGTGCCAGTAGTATGGTTGGGCAGCAGGAAGGCTACACCTTC.

This chain connects TRBV5-5 to TRBJ1-1; TRBD1 aligns across 9 bases. Germline CDR1 SGHKS, CDR2 YYEKEE (reference sequence). V was pared by 4 bases and J by 11 bases, with 18 bases of the junction left unmatched. The CDR3 consists of 16 residues. This CDR3 is CASSRGFSGTGQGAFF. The CDR3 DNA reads as TGTGCCAGCAGCCGGGGCTTCTCCGGGACAGGGCAGGGGGCTTTCTTT.

The chain combines TRBV5-4 with TRBJ1-4; no clear D gene. V shed 4 bases and J shed 5 bases, with 9 bases lying between them. This CDR3 contains 13 residues. The germline gives CDR1 SGHNT, CDR2 YYREEE (reference sequence). CDR3 bases: TGTGCCAGCAGCCGAGACGGGAATGAAAAACTGTTTTTT. Amino acid sequence: CASSRDGNEKLFF.

This chain uses TRBV28 with TRBJ1-2, with 8 bases that match TRBD1. The length of the CDR3 is 15 residues. Germline CDR1 reads MDHEN; CDR2 reads SYDVKM. V gave up 6 bases and J gave up 7 bases; unmatched junction bases: 13. The CDR3 sequence: CASSLGGQGRGGYTF. CDR3 bases: TGTGCCAGCAGCTTAGGTGGACAGGGAAGGGGTGGCTACACCTTC.

This clone was observed a single time. This chain uses TRBV25-1 with TRBJ2-3; tentative D call: TRBD1 (5 bases). Trimming cost V 5 bases and J 0 bases, with 12 bases left between them. The germline CDR1 and CDR2 sequences are MGHDK and SYGVNS. The CDR3 runs to 15 residues. The CDR3 sequence is CASSTGYESTDTQYF. The CDR3 DNA reads as TGTGCCAGCAGTACAGGTTACGAGAGCACAGATACGCAGTATTTT.

The chain carries TRBV5-4 and TRBJ1-4; 10 bases align to TRBD1. V gave up 4 bases and J gave up 8 bases; unmatched junction bases: 11. The CDR3 spans 16 residues. Per germline, CDR1 SGHNT and CDR2 YYREEE (reference sequence). The CDR3 DNA is TGTGCCAGCAGCCCACGGCCCGGGACAGGGGAGGAAAAACTGTTTTTT. It encodes CASSPRPGTGEEKLFF.

The rearrangement links TRBV6-5 to TRBJ1-1; D is ambiguous. CDR1 and CDR2 (germline): MNHEY, SVGAGI. V lost 2 bases to trimming and J lost 10 bases, with 14 bases between them. The CDR3 is made up of 13 amino acids. The CDR3 nucleotides read TGTGCCAGCAGTTACGCTGGACGGGAGGGAGCTTTCTTT. This codes for CASSYAGREGAFF.

Written as DNA, the CDR3 is TGTGCCAGCAGCCCGGTCGGGGTTTGGGTCCAAGAGACCCAGTACTTC. Translating gives CASSPVGVWVQETQYF. The chain employs TRBV7-6 and TRBJ2-5, with D tentatively TRBD2 (5 bases). The CDR3 totals 16 residues. V shed 5 bases and J shed 1 base, with 17 bases lying between them. Per the germline V gene, CDR1 is SGHVS and CDR2 is FNYEAQ.